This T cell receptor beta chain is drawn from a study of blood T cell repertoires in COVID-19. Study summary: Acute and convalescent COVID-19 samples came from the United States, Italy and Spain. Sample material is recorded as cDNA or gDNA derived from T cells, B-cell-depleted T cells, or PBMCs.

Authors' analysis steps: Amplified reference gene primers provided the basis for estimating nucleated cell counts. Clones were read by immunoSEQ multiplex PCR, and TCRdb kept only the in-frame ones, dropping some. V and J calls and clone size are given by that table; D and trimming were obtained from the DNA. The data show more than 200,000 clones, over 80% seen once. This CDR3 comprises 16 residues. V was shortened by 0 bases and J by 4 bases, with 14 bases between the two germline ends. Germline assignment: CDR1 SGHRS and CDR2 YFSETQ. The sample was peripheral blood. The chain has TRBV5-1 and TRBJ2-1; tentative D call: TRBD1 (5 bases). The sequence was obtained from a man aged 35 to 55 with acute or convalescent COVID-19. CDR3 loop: CASSLGVDTGYNEQFF. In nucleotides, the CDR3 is TGCGCCAGCAGCTTGGGCGTGGACACTGGGTACAATGAGCAGTTCTTC.